Below, 9 T cell receptor beta chains from the same sample are listed, as sequenced in a study of CD8+ T cells in alopecia areata. Treatment defined: oral pan-JAK inhibitor, 5-10 mg twice daily. Extracted from the samples, RNA was reverse transcribed into cDNA to serve as the sequencing template. Clones were sequenced by immunoSEQ multiplex PCR, and TCRdb holds only the in-frame ones, with some missing. The repertoire has about 200,000 clones, 30% to 40% of them found once; the top ten carry around 0.48%. The sequencing here drew on CD4+ T cells sorted from blood, taken between weeks 30 and 35, from a patient treated with tofacitinib. These receptors all come from a human donor with alopecia areata.

This clone occurred a few times. This sequence joins TRBV10-3 and TRBJ2-2; D gene unclear. V lost 3 bases, J lost 4 bases, and 0 bases lay in between. The CDR3 length is 11 residues. CDR1 ENHRY and CDR2 SYGVKD come from the germline V gene. The CDR3 loop is CAISDTGELFF. As DNA, the CDR3 is TGTGCCATCAGTGACACCGGGGAGCTGTTTTTT.

The chain links TRBV6-5 to TRBJ1-2, with TRBD1 as a possible D gene (5 bases). The CDR3 has 12 amino acids. Germline CDR1 is MNHEY and CDR2 is SVGAGI. Between the trimmed V and J ends, which lost 3 bases and 6 bases, there was a span of 8 bases. The CDR3 nucleotides read TGTGCCAGCAGTTATCAGGGTCATGGCTACACCTTC. This encodes CASSYQGHGYTF.

The chain uses TRBV25-1 and TRBJ1-1; 7 bases line up with TRBD1. V lost 1 base to trimming and J lost 2 bases; unmatched junction nucleotides: 10. Germline-derived CDR1 and CDR2 are MGHDK and SYGVNS. This CDR3 spans 17 amino acids. The DNA for the CDR3 is TGTGCCAGCAGTGAATTGGGGTCAGGGGGACCTAACACTGAAGCTTTCTTT. Amino acids: CASSELGSGGPNTEAFF.

This clone was recorded only once. This rearrangement joins TRBV7-2 to TRBJ2-7; maybe TRBD2 (6 bases). CDR1 is SGHTA and CDR2 is FQGNSA in the germline V gene. The V and J ends lost 2 bases and 0 bases respectively, with 14 bases between them. This CDR3 comprises 16 residues. This chain's CDR3 is CASSLRRGFSSYEQYF. The CDR3 DNA reads TGTGCCAGCAGCTTAAGGCGGGGCTTTAGCTCCTACGAGCAGTACTTC.

The rearrangement links TRBV5-1 to TRBJ2-1, with a weak D call TRBD1 (5 bases). V was pared by 0 bases and J by 7 bases, with 11 bases between. The CDR3 runs to 14 residues. Germline V lookup: CDR1 SGHRS, CDR2 YFSETQ. The CDR3 spells CASSLGQLENEQFF. The CDR3 coding sequence is TGCGCCAGCAGCTTGGGACAGTTAGAGAATGAGCAGTTCTTC.

This clone showed up many times. The chain carries TRBV2 and TRBJ2-2, with D perhaps given as TRBD1 or TRBD2 (6 bases each). The CDR3 consists of 15 residues. The germline V gene encodes CDR1 SNHLY and CDR2 FYNNEI. V was shortened by 4 bases and J by 4 bases, with 13 bases between the two germline ends. The CDR3 protein is CASSGERGRTGELFF. CDR3 nucleotides: TGTGCCAGCAGTGGAGAACGGGGGCGCACCGGGGAGCTGTTTTTT. The variable domain in full, with the rest retrieved from reference TRBV2 and TRBJ2-2, is EPEVTQTPSHQVTQMGQEVILRCVPISNHLYFYWYRQILGQKVEFLVSFYNNEISEKSEIFDDQFSVERPDGSNFTLKIRSTKLEDSAMYFCASSGERGRTGELFFGEGSRLTVL.

This chain joins TRBV11-1 and TRBJ2-1, with D unresolved. The CDR3 loop spans 16 amino acids. Looked up from germline, CDR1 is SGHAT and CDR2 is FQDESV (reference sequence). Trimming pared 0 bases from V and 6 bases from J, leaving 15 bases between. The CDR3 nucleotides are TGTGCCAGCAGCTTAGCGACCCGTGGACCTAGCAATGAGCAGTTCTTC. It is translated as CASSLATRGPSNEQFF.

Regarding this clone: Other DNA sequences in this specimen translate into the identical CDR3. The chain couples TRBV30 to TRBJ1-2; D call uncertain. The CDR3 extends over 12 amino acids. CDR1 and CDR2 (germline): GTSNPN, SVGIG (reference sequence). The germline V and J ends were trimmed by 1 base and 4 bases, with 7 bases remaining between them. In DNA form, the CDR3 reads TGTGCCTGGAGTGCCGGTTCCTATGGCTACACCTTC. This codes for CAWSAGSYGYTF.

In regard to this clone: The same CDR3 also results from other DNA sequences found in this sample. The chain joins TRBV29-1 to TRBJ1-5; 7 bases agree with TRBD1. The CDR3 runs to 13 residues. Germline values: CDR1 SQVTM, CDR2 ANQGSEA. J was trimmed by 4 bases and V by 5 bases; bases with no gene match: 5. CDR3 sequence (DNA): TGCAGCGTTCGGACAGGTGCTAATCAGCCCCAGCATTTT. Protein: CSVRTGANQPQHF.